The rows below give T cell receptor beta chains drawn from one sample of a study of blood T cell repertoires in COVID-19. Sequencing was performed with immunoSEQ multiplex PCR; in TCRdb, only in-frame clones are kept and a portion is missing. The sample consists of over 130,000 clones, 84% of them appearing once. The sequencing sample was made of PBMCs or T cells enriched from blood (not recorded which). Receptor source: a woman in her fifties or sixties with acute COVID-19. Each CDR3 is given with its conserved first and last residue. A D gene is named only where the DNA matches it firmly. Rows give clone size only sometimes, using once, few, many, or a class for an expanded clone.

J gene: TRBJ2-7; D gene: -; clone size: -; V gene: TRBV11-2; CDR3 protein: CASSPPDARGYEQYF; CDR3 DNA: TGTGCCAGCAGCCCCCCTGATGCGCGGGGTTACGAGCAGTACTTC
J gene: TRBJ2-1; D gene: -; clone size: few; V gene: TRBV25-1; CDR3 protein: CASSEDPAGAYNEQFF; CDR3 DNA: TGTGCCAGCAGTGAGGATCCCGCAGGGGCATACAATGAGCAGTTCTTC
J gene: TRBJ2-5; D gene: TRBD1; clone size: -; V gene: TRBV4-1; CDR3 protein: CASSQETRQGEVFRETQYF; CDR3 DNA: TGCGCCAGCAGCCAAGAGACCCGACAGGGTGAGGTGTTCCGAGAGACCCAGTACTTC
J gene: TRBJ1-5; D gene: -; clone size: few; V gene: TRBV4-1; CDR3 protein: CASSQDGQSNQPQHF; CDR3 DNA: TGCGCCAGCAGCCAAGATGGACAGAGCAATCAGCCCCAGCATTTT
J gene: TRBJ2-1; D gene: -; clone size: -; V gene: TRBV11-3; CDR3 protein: CASSPSGSYNEQFF; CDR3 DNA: TGTGCCAGCAGCCCGAGTGGCTCCTACAATGAGCAGTTCTTC
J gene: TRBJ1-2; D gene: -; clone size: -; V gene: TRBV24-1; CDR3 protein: CATSDPAQPFVDGYTF; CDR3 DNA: TGTGCCACCAGTGATCCGGCACAGCCCTTTGTTGATGGCTACACCTTC
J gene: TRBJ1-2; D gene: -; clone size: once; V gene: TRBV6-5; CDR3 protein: CASTPSRNYGYTF; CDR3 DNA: TGTGCCAGCACTCCAAGCAGGAACTATGGCTACACCTTC
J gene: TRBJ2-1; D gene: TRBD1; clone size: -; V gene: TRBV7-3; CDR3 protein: CASSPRQGPSYNEQFF; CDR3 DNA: TGTGCCAGCAGCCCGCGACAGGGGCCCTCCTACAATGAGCAGTTCTTC
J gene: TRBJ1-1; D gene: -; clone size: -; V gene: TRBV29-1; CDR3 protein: CSVHQENTEAFF; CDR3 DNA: TGCAGCGTTCACCAGGAGAACACTGAAGCTTTCTTT
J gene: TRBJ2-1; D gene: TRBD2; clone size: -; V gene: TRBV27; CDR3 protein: CASSLFTSGVSYNEQFF; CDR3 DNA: TGTGCCAGCAGTTTATTCACTAGCGGAGTCTCCTACAATGAGCAGTTCTTC
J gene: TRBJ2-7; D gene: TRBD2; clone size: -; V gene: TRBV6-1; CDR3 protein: CASSEMASGNYEQYF; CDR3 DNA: TGTGCCAGCAGTGAAATGGCTAGCGGAAACTACGAGCAGTACTTC
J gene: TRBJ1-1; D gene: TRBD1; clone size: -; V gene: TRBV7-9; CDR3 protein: CASSLVAGGQTEAFF; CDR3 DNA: TGTGCCAGCAGCTTAGTCGCAGGGGGCCAAACTGAAGCTTTCTTT
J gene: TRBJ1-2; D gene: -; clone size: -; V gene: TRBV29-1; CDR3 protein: CSVEGVQGESLGGYTF; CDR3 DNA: TGCAGCGTTGAAGGGGTACAGGGAGAGTCCCTTGGGGGCTACACCTTC
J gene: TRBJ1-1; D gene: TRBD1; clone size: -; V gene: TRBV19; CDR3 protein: CASSTVPGQGDTEAFF; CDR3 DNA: TGTGCCAGTAGTACAGTCCCGGGACAGGGTGACACTGAAGCTTTCTTT
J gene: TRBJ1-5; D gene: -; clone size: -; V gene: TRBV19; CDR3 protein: CASVRDINQPQHF; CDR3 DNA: TGTGCCAGTGTCCGGGACATAAATCAGCCCCAGCATTTT
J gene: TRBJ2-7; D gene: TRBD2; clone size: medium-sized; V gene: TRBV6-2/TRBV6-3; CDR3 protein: CASSYVGGEQYF; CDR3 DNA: TGTGCCAGCAGTTATGTGGGAGGGGAGCAGTACTTC
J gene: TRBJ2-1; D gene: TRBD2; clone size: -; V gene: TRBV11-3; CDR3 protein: CASSHRSGRNNEQFF; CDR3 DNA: TGTGCCAGCAGCCACCGTAGCGGGAGGAACAATGAGCAGTTCTTC
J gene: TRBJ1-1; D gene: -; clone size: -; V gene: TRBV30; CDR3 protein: CASARGFNTEAFF; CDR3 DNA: TGTGCCTCAGCACGCGGGTTTAACACTGAAGCTTTCTTT
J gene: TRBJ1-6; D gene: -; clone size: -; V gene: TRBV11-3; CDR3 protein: CASSSLTANSPLHF; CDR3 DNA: TGTGCCAGCAGCTCATTGACAGCTAATTCACCCCTCCACTTT
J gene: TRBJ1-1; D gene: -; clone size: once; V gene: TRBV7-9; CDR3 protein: CASSLFFVFTEAFF; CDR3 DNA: TGTGCCAGCAGCTTATTCTTCGTCTTCACTGAAGCTTTCTTT
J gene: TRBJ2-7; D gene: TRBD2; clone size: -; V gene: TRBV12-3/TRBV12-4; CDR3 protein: CASSRTSIYEQYF; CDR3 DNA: TGTGCCAGCAGTCGGACTAGTATTTACGAGCAGTACTTC
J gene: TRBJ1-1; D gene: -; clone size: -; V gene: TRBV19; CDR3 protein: CASSMNTEMNTEAFF; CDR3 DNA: TGTGCCAGTAGTATGAATACAGAGATGAACACTGAAGCTTTCTTT
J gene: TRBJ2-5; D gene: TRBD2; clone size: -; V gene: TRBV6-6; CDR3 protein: CASSSGTSGWGETQYF; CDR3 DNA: TGTGCCAGCAGTTCCGGGACTAGCGGGTGGGGAGAGACCCAGTACTTC
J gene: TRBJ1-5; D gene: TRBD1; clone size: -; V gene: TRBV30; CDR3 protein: CAWSQGASQPQHF; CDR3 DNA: TGTGCCTGGAGTCAGGGGGCAAGTCAGCCCCAGCATTTT
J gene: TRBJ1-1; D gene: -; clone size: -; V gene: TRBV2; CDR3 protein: CASSSTGTTEAFF; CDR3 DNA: TGTGCCAGCAGTTCTACAGGAACCACTGAAGCTTTCTTT
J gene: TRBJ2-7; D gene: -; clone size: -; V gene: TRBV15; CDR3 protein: CATSRGETRNEQYF; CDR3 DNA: TGTGCCACCAGCAGAGGGGAGACTAGAAACGAGCAGTACTTC
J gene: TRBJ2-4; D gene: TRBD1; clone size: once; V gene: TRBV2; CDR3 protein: CASSIFGTGDSIQYF; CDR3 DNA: TGTGCCAGCAGTATTTTCGGGACAGGGGATAGCATTCAGTACTTC
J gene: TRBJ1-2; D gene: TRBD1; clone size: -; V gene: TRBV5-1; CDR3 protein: CASRSTGTGYGYTF; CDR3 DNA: TGCGCCAGCAGATCGACAGGGACCGGGTATGGCTACACCTTC
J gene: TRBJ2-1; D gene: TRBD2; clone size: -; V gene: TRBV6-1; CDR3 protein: CATHNDGSGRNEQFF; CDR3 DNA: TGTGCCACCCACAACGATGGTAGCGGGAGGAATGAGCAGTTCTTC
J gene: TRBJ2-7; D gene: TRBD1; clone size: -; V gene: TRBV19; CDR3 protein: CASSMGTVRSYEQYF; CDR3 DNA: TGTGCCAGTAGTATGGGGACAGTACGATCCTACGAGCAGTACTTC
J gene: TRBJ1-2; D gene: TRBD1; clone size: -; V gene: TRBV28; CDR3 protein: CASGGVGQGAVGYGYTF; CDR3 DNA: TGTGCCAGCGGGGGCGTGGGACAGGGGGCGGTTGGCTATGGCTACACCTTC
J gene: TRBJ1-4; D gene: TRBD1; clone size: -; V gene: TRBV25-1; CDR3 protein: CASSEYAPTGQGVKLFF; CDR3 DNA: TGTGCCAGCAGTGAATACGCCCCGACCGGACAGGGTGTGAAACTGTTTTTT
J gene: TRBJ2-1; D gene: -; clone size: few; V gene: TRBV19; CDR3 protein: CASSPPALTSSEQFF; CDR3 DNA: TGTGCCAGTAGTCCCCCTGCCCTGACTAGTTCTGAGCAGTTCTTC
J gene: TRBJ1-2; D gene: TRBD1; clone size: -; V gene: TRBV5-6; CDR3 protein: CASRSGTALGYTF; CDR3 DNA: TGTGCCAGCAGATCCGGGACAGCTCTTGGCTACACCTTC
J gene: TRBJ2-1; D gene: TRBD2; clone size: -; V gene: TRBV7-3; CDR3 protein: CASSPTRLAGGYNEQFF; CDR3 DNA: TGTGCCAGCAGCCCGACCCGACTAGCGGGAGGGTATAATGAGCAGTTCTTC
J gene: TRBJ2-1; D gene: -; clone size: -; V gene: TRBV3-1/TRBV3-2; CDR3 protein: CASSQGLEGAEQFF; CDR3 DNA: TGTGCCAGCAGCCAAGGCTTAGAAGGAGCTGAGCAGTTCTTC
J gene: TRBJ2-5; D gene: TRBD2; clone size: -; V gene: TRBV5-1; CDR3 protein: CASSQTIAGGPQETQYF; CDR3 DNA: TGCGCCAGCAGCCAAACAATAGCGGGAGGGCCCCAAGAGACCCAGTACTTC
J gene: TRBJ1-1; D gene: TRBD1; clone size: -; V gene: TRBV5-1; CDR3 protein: CASSLEGQGRTEAFF; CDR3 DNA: TGCGCCAGCAGCTTGGAGGGACAGGGGCGCACTGAAGCTTTCTTT